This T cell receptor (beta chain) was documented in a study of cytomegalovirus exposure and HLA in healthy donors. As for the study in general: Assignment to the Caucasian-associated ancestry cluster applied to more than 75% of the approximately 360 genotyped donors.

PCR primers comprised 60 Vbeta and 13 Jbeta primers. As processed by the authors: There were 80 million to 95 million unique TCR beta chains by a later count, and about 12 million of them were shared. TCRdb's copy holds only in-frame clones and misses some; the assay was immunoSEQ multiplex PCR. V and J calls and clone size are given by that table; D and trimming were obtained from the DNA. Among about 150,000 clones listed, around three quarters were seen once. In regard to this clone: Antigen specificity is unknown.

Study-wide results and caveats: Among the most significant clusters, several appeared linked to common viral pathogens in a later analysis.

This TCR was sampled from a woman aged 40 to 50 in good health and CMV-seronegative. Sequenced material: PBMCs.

The CDR3 coding sequence is TGTGCCAGCAGCTTGGCCCCCGGGACAGGGGTCACAGATACGCAGTATTTT. Encoded protein: CASSLAPGTGVTDTQYF. The V call is TRBV5-5, the J call TRBJ2-3; 10 bases map to TRBD1. CDR1 and CDR2 from the germline V gene are SGHKS and YYEKEE (reference sequence). V shed 0 bases, J shed 2 bases, and the junction held 6 bases outside the gene matches. This CDR3 has 17 amino acids.